These 27 T cell receptor beta chains came from one sample sequenced in a study of PD-1 blockade in classical Hodgkin lymphoma. Clones were sequenced by immunoSEQ multiplex PCR, and TCRdb holds only the in-frame ones, with some missing. Of about 20,000 clones in the sample, 75% to 90% were seen once. Patients all relapsed after autologous stem cell transplantation, and there was variation in brentuximab vedotin exposure. Sequenced material: peripheral blood mononuclear cells (PBMCs), taken at baseline. The receptors originated from a human donor with classical Hodgkin lymphoma.

J is TRBJ1-1 and V is TRBV2, with D unresolved. This CDR3 comprises 13 residues. Germline V gene sequence: CDR1 SNHLY, CDR2 FYNNEI. V was pared by 2 bases and J by 7 bases, with 11 bases between. The CDR3 sequence: CASSETRPIEAFF. CDR3 bases: TGTGCCAGCAGTGAAACCCGACCGATTGAAGCTTTCTTT.

The chain links TRBV7-9 to TRBJ1-1; 7 bases are shared with TRBD1. Looked up from germline, CDR1 is SEHNR and CDR2 is FQNEAQ (reference sequence). This CDR3 contains 15 residues. J gave up 0 bases and V 5 bases, and 6 bases lay outside the gene matches. The chain's CDR3 is CASSLVQGMNTEAFF. The CDR3, as DNA: TGTGCCAGCAGCCTAGTACAGGGGATGAACACTGAAGCTTTCTTT. Drawing the rest from reference TRBV7-9 and TRBJ1-1, the complete variable domain is DTGVSQNPRHKITKRGQNVTFRCDPISEHNRLYWYRQTLGQGPEFLTYFQNEAQLEKSRLLSDRFSAERPKGSFSTLEIQRTEQGDSAMYLCASSLVQGMNTEAFFGQGTRLTVV.

The chain is built from TRBV27 and TRBJ2-7; TRBD1 might be the D (5 bases). CDR1 is MNHEY and CDR2 is SMNVEV in the germline V gene (reference sequence). The CDR3 runs to 13 residues. V was shortened by 8 bases and J by 5 bases, with 16 bases between the two germline ends. CDR3 sequence (DNA): TGTGCCAGCGCCCAGGGTTTACTGGACGAGCAGTACTTC. The encoded protein is CASAQGLLDEQYF.

The chain uses TRBV19 and TRBJ1-3, with 7 nucleotides matching TRBD1. CDR1 is LNHDA, CDR2 SQIVND, per germline (reference sequence). J lost 0 bases, V lost 11 bases, and 16 bases had no gene match. The CDR3 consists of 17 residues. CDR3 in amino acids: CAAGTQGLPLSGNTIYF. The CDR3 DNA sequence: TGTGCCGCTGGAACACAGGGGCTCCCCCTCTCTGGAAACACCATATATTTT.

The chain carries TRBV4-1 and TRBJ1-2, with 8 positions matching TRBD1. The germline V gene encodes CDR1 MGHRA and CDR2 YSYEKL. This CDR3 is 14 amino acids long. J gave up 6 bases and V 6 bases, and 9 bases lay outside the gene matches. This chain's CDR3 is CASRDPRGLDGYTF. The DNA of the CDR3 is TGCGCCAGCAGGGACCCCAGGGGGCTGGATGGCTACACCTTC.

The V and J genes are TRBV6-9 and TRBJ2-6, with D hard to call. The CDR3 runs to 17 residues. The V gene lost 5 bases and the J gene lost 5 bases, with 19 bases spanning the gap. In germline, CDR1 is MNHGY, CDR2 SVAAGI. The CDR3 spells CASSGRLRQSRANVLTF. CDR3 nucleotides: TGTGCCAGCAGTGGCAGGTTACGACAAAGTCGGGCCAACGTCCTGACTTTC.

The J gene is TRBJ2-7, the V gene TRBV6-5, with D possibly matching TRBD2 (5 bases). Germline CDR1 MNHEY, CDR2 SVGAGI. This CDR3 is 11 amino acids long. Trimming shortened V by 5 bases and J by 5 bases, and 7 bases separated the two germline ends. CDR3 sequence reads: CASSRGNEQYF. CDR3 nucleotides: TGTGCCAGCAGTCGAGGGAACGAGCAGTACTTC.

The CDR3 here is CASSEAGARGWKRVNVLTF. The CDR3 DNA sequence: TGTGCCAGCAGTGAAGCGGGGGCCAGGGGATGGAAGCGGGTCAACGTCCTGACTTTC. The rearrangement uses TRBV6-1 and TRBJ2-6; TRBD1 or TRBD2 may be the D gene (6 bases each). V gave up 0 bases and J gave up 9 bases, with 24 bases separating them. This CDR3 is built from 19 residues. In germline, CDR1 is MNHNS, CDR2 SASEGT.

The chain carries TRBV5-1 and TRBJ2-1; 7 bases line up with TRBD2. J was trimmed by 9 bases and V by 1 base; bases with no gene match: 13. This CDR3 comprises 16 residues. Germline CDR1 is SGHRS and CDR2 is YFSETQ. The CDR3: CASSLSREGLKSEQFF. Here the CDR3 DNA reads TGCGCCAGCAGCTTGAGTAGGGAGGGCCTCAAAAGTGAGCAGTTCTTC.

The chain is built from TRBV6-7 and TRBJ1-2; 12 nucleotides match TRBD1. TRBV6-7 falls under the ORF class, with uncertain function. This CDR3 has 13 amino acids. V was pared by 6 bases and J by 8 bases, with 4 bases of the junction left unmatched. CDR3 protein: CASREGTGGGYTF. As DNA, the CDR3 is TGTGCCAGCAGGGAAGGGACAGGGGGCGGCTACACCTTC.

The chain uses TRBV29-1 and TRBJ1-2, with D maybe TRBD1 (5 bases). V was shortened by 6 bases and J by 5 bases, with 19 bases between the two germline ends. The length of the CDR3 is 14 residues. CDR1 is SQVTM and CDR2 is ANQGSEA in the germline V gene. DNA for the CDR3: TGCAGCGTGGAAACAGGATCTCTGGGTTATGGCTACACCTTC. Residues: CSVETGSLGYGYTF.

CDR3 region: CASSLGLAGETQYF. CDR3 bases: TGTGCCAGCAGCTTAGGCCTAGCGGGAGAAACGCAGTATTTT. This chain joins TRBV7-7 and TRBJ2-3; 10 nucleotides match TRBD2. The length of the CDR3 is 14 residues. Germline V gene lookup returns CDR1 SSHAT and CDR2 FNYEAQ (reference sequence). The V gene end was trimmed by 1 base and the J gene end by 9 bases; junction bases not matched to a gene: 4.

The chain carries TRBV19 and TRBJ1-5; 7 positions agree with TRBD1. V lost 3 bases and J lost 16; bases outside the gene matches: 15. Germline V gene data show CDR1 as LNHDA and CDR2 as SQIVND (reference sequence). The CDR3 loop spans 14 amino acids. The CDR3, as DNA: TGTGCCAGTAGTATTGAGATCTCGGCGGGACAGTTACATTTT. Amino acid sequence: CASSIEISAGQLHF.

This clone was observed once. The J gene is TRBJ1-1, the V gene TRBV10-1, with a weak D call TRBD1 (5 bases). This CDR3 spans 13 amino acids. Germline lookup yields CDR1 WNHNN and CDR2 SYGVQD (reference sequence). Trimming took off 4 bases at V and 4 bases at J, with 10 bases between the two ends. The CDR3 reads CASSGGDGTEAFF. The CDR3 DNA reads TGCGCCAGCAGTGGGGGCGACGGCACTGAAGCTTTCTTT.

A few counts support this clone. The CDR3 DNA follows: TGTGCCAGTAGCAAGACAGGGCTCTTTGAAGCTTTCTTT. Amino acids: CASSKTGLFEAFF. The chain links TRBV19 to TRBJ1-1; 7 bases are a match to TRBD1. V gave up 6 bases and J gave up 7 bases; unmatched junction bases: 8. There are 13 residues in the CDR3. The germline V gene has CDR1 LNHDA and CDR2 SQIVND (reference sequence).

This chain links TRBV5-6 with TRBJ1-1; D is possibly TRBD1 (6 bases). The CDR3 length is 14 residues. Germline V gene sequence: CDR1 SGHDT, CDR2 YYEEEE. Trimming pared 4 bases from V and 5 bases from J, leaving 15 bases between. The CDR3 spells CASSPTRGWTEAFF. CDR3 sequence (DNA): TGTGCCAGCAGCCCGACGAGGGGGTGGACTGAAGCTTTCTTT.

This clone has a single count. The genes are TRBV2 and TRBJ1-2; 8 bases agree with TRBD1. V gave up 4 bases and J gave up 6 bases; unmatched junction bases: 7. The germline CDR1 and CDR2 sequences are SNHLY and FYNNEI. This CDR3 is built from 14 residues. The CDR3 region has the DNA TGTGCCAGCAGTGTCGGACAGGGAGGGAATGGCTACACCTTC. Its translation: CASSVGQGGNGYTF.

The chain has TRBV9 and TRBJ2-1, with D uncertain. The CDR3 runs to 12 residues. Germline assignment: CDR1 SGDLS and CDR2 YYNGEE. The V end was cut by 4 bases, the J end by 9 bases, with 11 bases between. CDR3 region: CASSPPGAEQFF. The CDR3 DNA follows: TGTGCCAGCAGCCCCCCGGGTGCTGAGCAGTTCTTC.

The genes are TRBV6-5 and TRBJ1-1; 10 bases are shared with TRBD1. V shed 5 bases and J 11 bases; nucleotides not matched to a gene: 14. CDR3 length equals 15 residues. Per the germline V gene, CDR1 is MNHEY and CDR2 is SVGAGI. The CDR3 DNA follows: TGTGCCAGCAGTGGGGGACAGGGGTTACGGTCGCGGGCTTTCTTT. Amino acid sequence: CASSGGQGLRSRAFF.

This clone is a singleton in its sample. The rearrangement links TRBV2 to TRBJ1-5; D is possibly TRBD1 (5 bases). Germline assignment: CDR1 SNHLY and CDR2 FYNNEI. Between the trimmed V and J ends, which lost 2 bases and 7 bases, there was a span of 12 bases. CDR3 length equals 14 residues. In DNA, the CDR3 is TGTGCCAGCAGTGAATTTGGGGGAGGGCAGCCCCAGCATTTT. This sequence encodes CASSEFGGGQPQHF. Looking up the rest from reference TRBV2 and TRBJ1-5 gives the full variable domain: EPEVTQTPSHQVTQMGQEVILRCVPISNHLYFYWYRQILGQKVEFLVSFYNNEISEKSEIFDDQFSVERPDGSNFTLKIRSTKLEDSAMYFCASSEFGGGQPQHFGDGTRLSIL.

The V and J genes are TRBV20-1 and TRBJ1-2; D not resolved. The CDR3 consists of 8 residues. V lost 8 bases, J lost 8 bases, and 6 bases lay in between. CDR1 is DFQATT, CDR2 SNEGSKA, per germline (reference sequence). CDR3 DNA: TGCAGTACTTGGGGCTACACCTTC. Translation gives CSTWGYTF.

The rearrangement joins TRBV7-6 to TRBJ1-4; D is uncertain. The CDR3 contains 14 residues. V was cut by 5 bases and J by 7 bases, with 14 bases left in between. CDR1 and CDR2 from the germline V gene are SGHVS and FNYEAQ. The CDR3 loop is CASSLSWNSEKLFF. In DNA, the CDR3 is TGTGCCAGCAGCCTATCCTGGAATTCTGAAAAACTGTTTTTT.

The genes are TRBV5-4 and TRBJ2-5, with a tentative D call TRBD1 (5 bases). This CDR3 spans 13 amino acids. Germline V gene lookup returns CDR1 SGHNT and CDR2 YYREEE (reference sequence). V dropped 2 bases and J dropped 6 bases, with 11 bases sitting between them. CDR3 amino acids: CASSFDQGQTQYF. CDR3 bases: TGTGCCAGCAGCTTCGATCAGGGTCAGACCCAGTACTTC.

The V gene is TRBV27, the J gene TRBJ2-1; D is tentatively TRBD1 or TRBD2 (5 bases each). This CDR3 is built from 15 residues. Germline-derived CDR1 and CDR2 are MNHEY and SMNVEV (reference sequence). V shed 4 bases and J shed 8 bases, with 18 bases lying between them. The CDR3 loop is CASSSRSGRIDEQFF. The DNA of the CDR3 is TGTGCCAGCAGTTCCCGGTCAGGGAGAATCGATGAGCAGTTCTTC.

The rearrangement joins TRBV30 to TRBJ1-4, with D possibly being TRBD1 (6 bases). Germline values: CDR1 GTSNPN, CDR2 SVGIG (reference sequence). The V end was cut by 3 bases, the J end by 8 bases, with 13 bases between. This CDR3 region has 13 residues. CDR3 amino acids: CAWSRQVAEKLFF. The CDR3 DNA reads TGTGCCTGGAGCCGACAGGTTGCCGAAAAACTGTTTTTT.

V is TRBV7-9 and J is TRBJ2-2; 12 bases are a match to TRBD2. The V gene's germline CDR1 is SEHNR and CDR2 FQNEAQ (reference sequence). The V gene end was trimmed by 2 bases and the J gene end by 0 bases; junction bases not matched to a gene: 4. CDR3 length equals 18 residues. CDR3 DNA sequence: TGTGCCAGCAGCTTACCGACTAGCGGGAGTTCGAACACCGGGGAGCTGTTTTTT. Its translation is CASSLPTSGSSNTGELFF.

The chain carries TRBV2 and TRBJ2-1; 13 bases match TRBD2. Germline CDR1 SNHLY, CDR2 FYNNEI. The trim removed 7 bases at V and 9 bases at J, leaving 6 bases unmatched. This CDR3 has 14 amino acids. CDR3 residues: CASTRLAGGGEQFF. The CDR3 bases are TGTGCCAGCACCCGACTAGCGGGGGGTGGTGAGCAGTTCTTC.